This T cell receptor beta chain derives from a study of cytomegalovirus exposure and HLA in healthy donors. Study-level points and caveats: A later examination showed that TCR association rates differed by HLA locus, with DRB1 most and HLA-C fewest.

Primers included in the PCR were 60 Vbeta and 13 Jbeta primers. Generated by immunoSEQ multiplex PCR, the TCRdb table keeps only in-frame clones and is missing some. The table records about 100,000 clones, 65% to 75% of them present only once. On this clone itself: Its antigen is unknown.

V dropped 0 bases and J dropped 6 bases, with 9 bases sitting between them. The germline CDR1 and CDR2 sequences are LGHNA and YSLEER. The CDR3 has 13 residues. The sequencing sample was made of PBMCs. The chain links TRBV4-3 to TRBJ2-7; a possible D gene is TRBD1 (6 bases). The origin of this receptor is a woman under 30 in good health and CMV-seropositive. CDR3 sequence reads: CASSQDSDSEQYF. In DNA, the CDR3 is TGCGCCAGCAGCCAAGATTCGGACAGCGAGCAGTACTTC.